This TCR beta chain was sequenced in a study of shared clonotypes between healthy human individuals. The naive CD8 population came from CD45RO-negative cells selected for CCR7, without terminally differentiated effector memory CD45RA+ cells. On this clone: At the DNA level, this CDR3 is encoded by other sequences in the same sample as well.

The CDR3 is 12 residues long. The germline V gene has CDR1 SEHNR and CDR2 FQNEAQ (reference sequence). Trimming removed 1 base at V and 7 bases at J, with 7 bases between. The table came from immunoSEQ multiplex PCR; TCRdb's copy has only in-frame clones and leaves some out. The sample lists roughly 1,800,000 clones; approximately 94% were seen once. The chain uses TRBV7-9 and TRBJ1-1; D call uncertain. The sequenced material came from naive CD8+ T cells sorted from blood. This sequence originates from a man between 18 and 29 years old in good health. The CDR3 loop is CASSLGGGEAFF. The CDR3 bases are TGTGCCAGCAGCTTAGGGGGTGGTGAAGCTTTCTTT.